This TCR beta chain was sequenced for a study of cytomegalovirus exposure and HLA in healthy donors. This PCR relied on a set of 60 Vbeta primers and 13 Jbeta primers. TCRdb's table, derived via immunoSEQ multiplex PCR, lists solely in-frame clones and lacks some. The sample holds some 160,000 clones, roughly 82% seen once. CDR1 and CDR2 from the germline V gene are SGHDN and FVKESK. The CDR3 extends over 14 amino acids. The J segment lost 4 bases and the V segment lost 4 bases, leaving 5 bases of the junction unmatched. This clone was counted a single time. Its antigen is not identified. Findings of the study overall: Among TCR sequences, most were rare, though some public TCRs appeared in many donors. The majority of CMV-associated TCR beta chains were reported as apparently HLA-restricted in a later analysis.

Nominally healthy donors were sampled, though unrecorded immune exposures were likely. The sequencing input was PBMCs. This sequence was found in a man between 50 and 59 years old in good health and CMV-seropositive. This chain links TRBV14 with TRBJ1-1; 8 bases are shared with TRBD1. The CDR3 loop is CASSLRQGSTEAFF. CDR3 in DNA: TGTGCCAGCAGCCTCCGACAGGGGAGCACTGAAGCTTTCTTT.